Presented here are 3 T cell receptor beta chains from one specimen sequenced in a study of blood T cell repertoires in COVID-19. TCRdb's copy holds only in-frame clones and misses some; the assay was immunoSEQ multiplex PCR. Of some 250,000 clones in the sample, more than 85% were seen once. The sequencing sample was made of PBMCs or T cells enriched from blood (not recorded which). Receptor source: a man aged 35 to 55 who had recovered from COVID-19.

The V and J genes are TRBV13 and TRBJ1-2, with TRBD1 identical over 7 bases. Germline-derived CDR1 and CDR2 are PRHDT and FYEKMQ (reference sequence). This CDR3 is 14 amino acids long. V gave up 4 bases and J gave up 5 bases; unmatched junction bases: 7. CDR3: CASSSYDRDYGYTF. The CDR3 coding sequence is TGTGCCAGCAGCTCCTACGACAGGGATTATGGCTACACCTTC.

The rearrangement links TRBV15 to TRBJ1-4, with 9 bases aligning to TRBD1. Looked up from germline, CDR1 is LNHNV and CDR2 is YYDKDF (reference sequence). The CDR3 loop spans 16 amino acids. V lost 6 bases to trimming and J lost 5 bases; unmatched junction nucleotides: 10. The CDR3 loop is CATRGSGTGPNEKLFF. Here the CDR3 DNA reads TGTGCCACCAGGGGGTCCGGGACAGGGCCAAATGAAAAACTGTTTTTT.

Comments on this clone: Distinct nucleotide sequences in the sample also encode this CDR3. The chain recombines TRBV7-3 with TRBJ2-1; D might be TRBD1 (5 bases). With 5 bases removed from V and 3 bases from J, the gap between germline ends came to 11 bases. This CDR3 is built from 14 residues. From germline, CDR1 is SGHTA and CDR2 FQGTGA. CDR3 protein: CASSPQGSYNEQFF. DNA of the CDR3: TGTGCCAGCAGCCCTCAGGGTAGCTACAATGAGCAGTTCTTC. Variable domain in full (rest from reference TRBV7-3 and TRBJ2-1): GAGVSQTPSNKVTEKGKYVELRCDPISGHTALYWYRQSLGQGPEFLIYFQGTGAADDSGLPNDRFFAVRPEGSVSTLKIQRTERGDSAVYLCASSPQGSYNEQFFGPGTRLTVL.